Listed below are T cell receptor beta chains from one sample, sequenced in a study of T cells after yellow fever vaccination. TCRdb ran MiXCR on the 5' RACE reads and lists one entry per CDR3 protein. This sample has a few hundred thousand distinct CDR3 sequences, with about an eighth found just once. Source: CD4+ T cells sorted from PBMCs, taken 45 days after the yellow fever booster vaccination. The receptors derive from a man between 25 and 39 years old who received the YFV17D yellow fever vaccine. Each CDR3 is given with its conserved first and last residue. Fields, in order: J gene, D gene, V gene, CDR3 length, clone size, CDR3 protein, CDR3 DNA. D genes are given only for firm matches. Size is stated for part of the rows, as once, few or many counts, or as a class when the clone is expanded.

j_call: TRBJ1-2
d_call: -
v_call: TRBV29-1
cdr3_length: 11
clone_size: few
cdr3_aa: CSVSGEYGYTF
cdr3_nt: TGCAGCGTTTCGGGTGAATATGGCTACACCTTC

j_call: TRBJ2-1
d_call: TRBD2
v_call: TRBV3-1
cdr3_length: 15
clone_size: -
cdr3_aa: CASRTLAGGRHEQFF
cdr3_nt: TGTGCCAGCAGAACTCTAGCGGGAGGCCGCCATGAGCAGTTCTTC

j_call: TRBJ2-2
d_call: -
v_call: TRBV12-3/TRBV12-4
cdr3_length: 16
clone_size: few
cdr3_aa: CASSSLVGALPGELFF
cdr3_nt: TGTGCCAGCAGTTCGCTAGTGGGGGCCTTACCCGGGGAGCTGTTTTTT

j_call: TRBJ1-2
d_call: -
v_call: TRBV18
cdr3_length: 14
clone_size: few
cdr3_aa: CASSPDKPNYGYTF
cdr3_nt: TGTGCCAGCTCACCGGACAAACCTAACTATGGCTACACCTTC

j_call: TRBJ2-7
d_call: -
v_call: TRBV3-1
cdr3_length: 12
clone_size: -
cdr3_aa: CASSRFPDEQYF
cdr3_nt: TGTGCCAGCAGCCGGTTCCCAGACGAGCAGTACTTC

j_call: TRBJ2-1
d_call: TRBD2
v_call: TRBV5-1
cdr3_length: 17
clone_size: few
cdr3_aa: CASSLDRGTSGKDEQFF
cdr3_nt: TGCGCCAGCAGCTTGGACCGGGGGACTAGCGGGAAGGATGAGCAGTTCTTC

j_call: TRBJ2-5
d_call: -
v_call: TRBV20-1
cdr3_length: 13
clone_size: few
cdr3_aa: CSARDTGQETQYF
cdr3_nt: TGCAGTGCTAGAGATACAGGACAAGAGACCCAGTACTTC

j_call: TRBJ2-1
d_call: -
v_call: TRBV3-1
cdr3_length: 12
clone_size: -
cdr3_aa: CASSSLINEQFF
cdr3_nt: TGTGCCAGCAGCTCCCTCATTAATGAGCAGTTCTTC

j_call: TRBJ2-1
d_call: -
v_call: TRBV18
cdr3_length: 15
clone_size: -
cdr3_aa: CASSPLASAYNEQFF
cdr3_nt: TGTGCCAGCTCTCCCCTTGCTAGCGCCTACAATGAGCAGTTCTTC

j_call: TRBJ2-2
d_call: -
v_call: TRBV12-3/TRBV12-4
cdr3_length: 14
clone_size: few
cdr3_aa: CASRTGGNTGELFF
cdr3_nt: TGTGCCAGCAGAACAGGAGGGAACACCGGGGAGCTGTTTTTT

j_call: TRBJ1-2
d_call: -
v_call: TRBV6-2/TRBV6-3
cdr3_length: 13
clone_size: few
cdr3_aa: CASSLTGPAGYTF
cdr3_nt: TGTGCCAGCAGTTTGACTGGCCCCGCTGGCTACACCTTC

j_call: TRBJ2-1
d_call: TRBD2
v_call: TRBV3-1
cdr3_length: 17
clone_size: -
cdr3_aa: CASSQDWSGRARGEQFF
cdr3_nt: TGTGCCAGCAGCCAAGACTGGAGCGGGAGGGCCCGAGGTGAGCAGTTCTTC

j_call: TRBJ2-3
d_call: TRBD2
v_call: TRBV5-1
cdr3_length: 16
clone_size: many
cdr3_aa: CASSPIAGASPDTQYF
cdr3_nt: TGCGCCAGCAGTCCCATAGCGGGAGCTTCCCCAGATACGCAGTATTTT